The T cell receptor (beta chain) described here comes from a study of blood T cell repertoires in COVID-19. Whole-study context: Whether acute or convalescent, the COVID-19 samples came from the United States, Italy and Spain. PBMCs, B-cell-depleted T cells, or T cells provided the cDNA or gDNA that made up the material.

Trimming removed 4 bases from V and 1 base from J; junction bases left unmatched: 7. There are 16 residues in the CDR3. Germline CDR1 is SGHNT and CDR2 is YYREEE (reference sequence). Sequencing used immunoSEQ multiplex PCR; TCRdb keeps in-frame clones, though not all of them. This sample yields approximately 140,000 clones, of which 70% to 90% are seen a single time; less than 2.5% belongs to the top ten. Sequencing used peripheral blood. The TCR originated in a man aged 65 to 79 with active COVID-19. V gene TRBV5-4 combines with J gene TRBJ2-3; 9 bases are a match to TRBD1. The CDR3 loop is CASSNGTGYGTDTQYF. The CDR3 bases are TGTGCCAGCAGCAACGGGACAGGGTACGGCACAGATACGCAGTATTTT.